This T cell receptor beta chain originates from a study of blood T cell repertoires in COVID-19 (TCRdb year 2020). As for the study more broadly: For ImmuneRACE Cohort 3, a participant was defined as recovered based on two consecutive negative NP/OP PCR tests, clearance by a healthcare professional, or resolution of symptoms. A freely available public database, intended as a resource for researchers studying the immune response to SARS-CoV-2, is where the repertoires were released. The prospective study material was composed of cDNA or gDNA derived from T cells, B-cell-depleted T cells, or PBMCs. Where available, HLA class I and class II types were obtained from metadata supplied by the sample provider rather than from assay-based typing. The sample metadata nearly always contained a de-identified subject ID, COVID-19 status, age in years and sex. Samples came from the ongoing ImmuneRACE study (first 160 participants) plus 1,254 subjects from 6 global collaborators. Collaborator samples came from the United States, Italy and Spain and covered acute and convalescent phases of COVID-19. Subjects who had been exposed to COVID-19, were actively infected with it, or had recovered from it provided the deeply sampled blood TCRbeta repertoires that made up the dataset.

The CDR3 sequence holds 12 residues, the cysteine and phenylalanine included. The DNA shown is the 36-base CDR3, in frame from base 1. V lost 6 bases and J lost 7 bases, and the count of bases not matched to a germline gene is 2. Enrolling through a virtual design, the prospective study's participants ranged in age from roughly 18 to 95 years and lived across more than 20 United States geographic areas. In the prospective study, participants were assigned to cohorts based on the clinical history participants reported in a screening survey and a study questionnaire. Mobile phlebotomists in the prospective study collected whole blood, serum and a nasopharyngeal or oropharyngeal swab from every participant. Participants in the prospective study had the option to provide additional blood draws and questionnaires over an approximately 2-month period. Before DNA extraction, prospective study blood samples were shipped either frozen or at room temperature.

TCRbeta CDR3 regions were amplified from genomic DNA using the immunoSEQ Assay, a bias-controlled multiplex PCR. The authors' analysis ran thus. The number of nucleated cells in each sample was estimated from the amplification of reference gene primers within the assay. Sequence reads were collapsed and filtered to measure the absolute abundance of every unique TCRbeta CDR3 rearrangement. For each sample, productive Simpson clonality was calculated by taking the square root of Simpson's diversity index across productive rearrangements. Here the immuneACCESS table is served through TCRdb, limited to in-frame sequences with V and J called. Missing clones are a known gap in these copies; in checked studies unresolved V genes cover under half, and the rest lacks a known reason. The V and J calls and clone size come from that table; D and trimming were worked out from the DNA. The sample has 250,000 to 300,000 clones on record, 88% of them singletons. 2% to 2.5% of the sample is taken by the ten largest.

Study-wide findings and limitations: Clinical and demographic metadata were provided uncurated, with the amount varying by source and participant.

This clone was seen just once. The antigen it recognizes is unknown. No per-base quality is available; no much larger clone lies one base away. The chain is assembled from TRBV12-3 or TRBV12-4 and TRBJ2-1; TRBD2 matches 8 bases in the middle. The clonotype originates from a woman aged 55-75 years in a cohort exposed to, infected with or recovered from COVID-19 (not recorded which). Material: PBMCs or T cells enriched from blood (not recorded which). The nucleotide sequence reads TGTGCCAGCAGGGGGACTAGAAATGAGCAGTTCTTC. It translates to CASRGTRNEQFF.